This T cell receptor (beta chain) was found in a study of a mutant IDH1 vaccine in newly diagnosed glioma. The overall study: Beginning 4-6 weeks after radiotherapy alone, or with temozolomide cycles, vaccination took place. Beforehand, treatment had been radiotherapy, temozolomide, or both; the majority received both.

On this clone: Its antigen remains unknown.

Produced via immunoSEQ multiplex PCR; TCRdb's table is partial and in-frame only. The sample consists of around 57,000 clones, approximately 89% of them appearing once. Noted time point: week 11, during vaccination. Doses comprised 300 ug of mutant IDH1 20-mer peptide each, plus topical imiquimod. The donors' diagnosis was new WHO grade 3 or 4 astrocytoma that was IDH1-mutant and ATRX-lost. Study-wide findings and caveats: Vaccine-induced immune responses occurred in more than 85% of patients.

The source of this sequence is a man aged 40-49 years with glioma. This material consisted of PBMCs, taken from a glioma patient whose treatment included an IDH1 peptide vaccine.

This CDR3 reads CASSRLTGGTEAFF. CDR3 nucleotide sequence: TGTGCCAGCAGCCGTCTAACCGGGGGCACTGAAGCTTTCTTT. V and J are TRBV2 and TRBJ1-1, with TRBD1 as a possible D gene (5 bases). The CDR3 consists of 14 residues. Trimming removed 6 bases from V and 4 bases from J, with 15 bases in between. CDR1 is SNHLY and CDR2 is FYNNEI in the germline V gene.